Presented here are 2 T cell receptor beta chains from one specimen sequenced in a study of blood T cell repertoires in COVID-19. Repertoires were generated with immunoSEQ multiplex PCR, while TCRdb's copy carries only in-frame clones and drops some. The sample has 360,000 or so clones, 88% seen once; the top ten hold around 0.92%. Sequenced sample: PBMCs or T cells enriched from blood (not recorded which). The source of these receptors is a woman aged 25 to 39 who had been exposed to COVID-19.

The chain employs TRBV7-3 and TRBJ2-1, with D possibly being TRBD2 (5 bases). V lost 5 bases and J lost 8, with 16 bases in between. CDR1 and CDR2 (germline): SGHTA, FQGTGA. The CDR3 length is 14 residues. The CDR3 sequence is CASSPPARADEQFF. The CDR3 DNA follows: TGTGCCAGCAGCCCCCCCGCGAGGGCGGATGAGCAGTTCTTC.

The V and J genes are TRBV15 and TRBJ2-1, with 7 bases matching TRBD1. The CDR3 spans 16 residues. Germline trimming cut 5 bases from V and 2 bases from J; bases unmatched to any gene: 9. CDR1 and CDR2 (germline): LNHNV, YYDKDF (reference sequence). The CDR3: CATSGTTGTAYNEQFF. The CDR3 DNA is TGTGCCACCAGCGGAACAACCGGGACAGCCTACAATGAGCAGTTCTTC.